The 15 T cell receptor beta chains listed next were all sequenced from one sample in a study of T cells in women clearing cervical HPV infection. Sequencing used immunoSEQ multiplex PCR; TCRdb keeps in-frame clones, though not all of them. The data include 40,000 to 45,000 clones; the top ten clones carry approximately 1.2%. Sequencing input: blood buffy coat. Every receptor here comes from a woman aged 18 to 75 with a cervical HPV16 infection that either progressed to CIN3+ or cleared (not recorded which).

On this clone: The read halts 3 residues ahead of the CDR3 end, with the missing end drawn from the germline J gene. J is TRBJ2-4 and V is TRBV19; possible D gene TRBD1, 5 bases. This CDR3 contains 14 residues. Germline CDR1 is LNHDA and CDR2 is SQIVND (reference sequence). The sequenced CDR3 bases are TGTGCCAGTAGTACAGGGAACGCTTACTATGGT. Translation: CASSTGNAYYG. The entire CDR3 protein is CASSTGNAYYGQYF.

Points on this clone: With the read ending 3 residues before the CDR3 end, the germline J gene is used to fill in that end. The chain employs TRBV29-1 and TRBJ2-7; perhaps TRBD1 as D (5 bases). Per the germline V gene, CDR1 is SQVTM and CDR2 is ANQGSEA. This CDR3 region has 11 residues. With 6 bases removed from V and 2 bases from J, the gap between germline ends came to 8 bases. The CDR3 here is CSVEDTYEQYF. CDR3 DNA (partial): TGCAGCGTCGAGGACACCTACGAG.

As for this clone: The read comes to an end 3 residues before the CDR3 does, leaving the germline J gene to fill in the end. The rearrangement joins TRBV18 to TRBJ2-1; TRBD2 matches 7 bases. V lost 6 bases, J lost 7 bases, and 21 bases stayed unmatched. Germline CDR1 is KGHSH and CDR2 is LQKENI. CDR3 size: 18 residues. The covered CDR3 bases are TGTGCCAGCTCCCTACCCGTGGTACGGCGGGAGTTTGAGAATGAG. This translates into CASSLPVVRREFENE. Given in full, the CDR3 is CASSLPVVRREFENEQFF.

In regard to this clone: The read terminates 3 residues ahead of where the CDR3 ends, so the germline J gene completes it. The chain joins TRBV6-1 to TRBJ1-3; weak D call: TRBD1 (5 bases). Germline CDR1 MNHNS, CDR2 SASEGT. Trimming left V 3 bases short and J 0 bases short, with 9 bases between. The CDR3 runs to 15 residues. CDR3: CASSDIDSSGNTIYF. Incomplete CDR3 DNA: TGTGCCAGCAGTGATATTGACAGCTCTGGAAACACC.

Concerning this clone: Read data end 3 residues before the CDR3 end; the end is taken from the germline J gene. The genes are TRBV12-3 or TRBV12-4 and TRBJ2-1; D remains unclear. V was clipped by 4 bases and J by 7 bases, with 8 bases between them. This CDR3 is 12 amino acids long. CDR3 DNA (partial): TGTGCCAGCAGTTCGACTCCAAATGAG. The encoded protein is CASSSTPNE. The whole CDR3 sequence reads CASSSTPNEQFF.

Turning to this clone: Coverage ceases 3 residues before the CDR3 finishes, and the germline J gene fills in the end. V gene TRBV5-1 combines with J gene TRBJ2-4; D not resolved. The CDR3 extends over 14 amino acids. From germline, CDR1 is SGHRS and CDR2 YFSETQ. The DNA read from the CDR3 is TGCGCCAGCAGCTTCGAAGGGTTTCAAGAGACT. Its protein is CASSFEGFQET. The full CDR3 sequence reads CASSFEGFQETQYF.

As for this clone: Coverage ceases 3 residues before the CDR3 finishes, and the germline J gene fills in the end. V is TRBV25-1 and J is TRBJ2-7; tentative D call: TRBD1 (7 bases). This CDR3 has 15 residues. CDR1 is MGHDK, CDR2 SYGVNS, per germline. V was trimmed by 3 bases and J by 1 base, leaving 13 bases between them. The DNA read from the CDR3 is TGTGCCAGCAGTGACGCGGGACAGCCATCCTACGAG. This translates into CASSDAGQPSYE. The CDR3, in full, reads CASSDAGQPSYEQYF.

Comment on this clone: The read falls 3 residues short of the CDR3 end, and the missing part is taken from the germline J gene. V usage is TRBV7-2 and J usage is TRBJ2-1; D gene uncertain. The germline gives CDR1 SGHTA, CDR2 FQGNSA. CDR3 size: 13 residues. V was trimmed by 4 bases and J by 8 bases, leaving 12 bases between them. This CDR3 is CASSSEASHEQFF. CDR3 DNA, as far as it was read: TGTGCCAGCAGCTCCGAGGCCTCCCATGAG.

The covered CDR3 bases are TGTGCCAGCAGTCCAGGACAGGGCCCCTACAATGAG. As protein: CASSPGQGPYNE. The CDR3 in its entirety is CASSPGQGPYNEQFF. The genes are TRBV6-2 or TRBV6-3 and TRBJ2-1; TRBD1 matches at 8 bases. The read ends 3 residues shy of where the CDR3 ends; the end is completed using the germline J gene. This CDR3 is built from 15 residues. Per the germline V gene, CDR1 is MNHEY and CDR2 is SVGEGT. V trimming: 5 bases; J trimming: 2 bases; junction bases outside the gene matches: 5.

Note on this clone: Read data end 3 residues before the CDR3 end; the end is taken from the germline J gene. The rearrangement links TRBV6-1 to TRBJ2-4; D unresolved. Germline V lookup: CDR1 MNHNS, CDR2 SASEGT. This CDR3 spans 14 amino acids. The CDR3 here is CASSEAKTLYGQYF. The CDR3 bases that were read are TGTGCCAGCAGTGAAGCGAAGACACTCTATGGT.

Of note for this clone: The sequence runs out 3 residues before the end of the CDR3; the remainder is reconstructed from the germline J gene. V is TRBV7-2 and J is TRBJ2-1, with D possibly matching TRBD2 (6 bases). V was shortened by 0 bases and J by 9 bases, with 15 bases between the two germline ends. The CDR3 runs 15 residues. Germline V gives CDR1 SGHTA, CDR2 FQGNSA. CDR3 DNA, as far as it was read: TGTGCCAGCAGCTTAGCGGGTCAACGGCGGGGTGAG. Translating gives CASSLAGQRRGE. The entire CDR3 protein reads CASSLAGQRRGEQFF. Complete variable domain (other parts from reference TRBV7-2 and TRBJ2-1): GAGVSQSPSNKVTEKGKDVELRCDPISGHTALYWYRQSLGQGLEFLIYFQGNSAPDKSGLPSDRFSAERTGGSVSTLTIQRTQQEDSAVYLCASSLAGQRRGEQFFGPGTRLTVL.

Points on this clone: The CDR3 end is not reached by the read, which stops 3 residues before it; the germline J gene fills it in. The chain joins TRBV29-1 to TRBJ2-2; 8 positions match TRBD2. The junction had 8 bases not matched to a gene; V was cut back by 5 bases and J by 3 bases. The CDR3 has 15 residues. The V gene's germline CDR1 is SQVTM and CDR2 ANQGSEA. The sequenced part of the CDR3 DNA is TGCAGCGTTCGCGTAACTAGCGGCTACACCGGGGAG. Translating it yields CSVRVTSGYTGE. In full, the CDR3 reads CSVRVTSGYTGELFF.

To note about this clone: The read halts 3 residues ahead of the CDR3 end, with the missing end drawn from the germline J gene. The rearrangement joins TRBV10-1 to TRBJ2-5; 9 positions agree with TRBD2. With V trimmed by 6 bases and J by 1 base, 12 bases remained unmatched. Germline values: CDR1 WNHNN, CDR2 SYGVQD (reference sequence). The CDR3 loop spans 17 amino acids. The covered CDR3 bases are TGCGCCAGCAGGGGACTAGCTCCATTGCGGAGCCAAGAGACC. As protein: CASRGLAPLRSQET. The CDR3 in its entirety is CASRGLAPLRSQETQYF.

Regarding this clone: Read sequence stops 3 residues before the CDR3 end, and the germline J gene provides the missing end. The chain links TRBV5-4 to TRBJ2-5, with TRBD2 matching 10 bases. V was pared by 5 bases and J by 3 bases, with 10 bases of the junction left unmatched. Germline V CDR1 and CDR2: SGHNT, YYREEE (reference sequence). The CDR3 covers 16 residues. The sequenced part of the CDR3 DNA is TGTGCCAGCAGATCCGAACCCAGCGGGGGGGAAGAGACC. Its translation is CASRSEPSGGEET. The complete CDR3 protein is CASRSEPSGGEETQYF.

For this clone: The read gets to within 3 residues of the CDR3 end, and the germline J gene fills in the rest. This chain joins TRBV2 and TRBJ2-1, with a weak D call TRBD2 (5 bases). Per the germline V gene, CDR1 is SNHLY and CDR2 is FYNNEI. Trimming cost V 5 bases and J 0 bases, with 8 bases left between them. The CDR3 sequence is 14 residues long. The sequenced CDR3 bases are TGTGCCAGCAGTTTAACTAGCTCCTACAATGAG. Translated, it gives CASSLTSSYNE. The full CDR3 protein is CASSLTSSYNEQFF.